These 23 T cell receptor beta chains were sequenced from one sample in a study of blood T cell repertoires in COVID-19. Profiling relied on immunoSEQ multiplex PCR, and the TCRdb table lists in-frame clones only, not all of them. The sample contains some 380,000 clones, roughly 90% of which appear only once. Sequencing was carried out using peripheral blood. Receptor source: a man aged 18-30 years with active or convalescent COVID-19.

The chain uses TRBV7-8 and TRBJ2-1, with 7 bases that match TRBD1. V lost 5 bases, J lost 9 bases, and 7 bases stayed unmatched. Germline CDR1 reads SGHVS; CDR2 reads FQNEAQ. CDR3 size: 13 residues. In nucleotides, the CDR3 is TGTGCCAGCAGCCGACAGGGATTCCGTGAGCAGTTCTTC. Translated: CASSRQGFREQFF.

The chain combines TRBV11-2 with TRBJ1-2; 8 nucleotides agree with TRBD1. The CDR3 sequence is 14 residues long. The junction had 3 bases not matched to a gene; V was cut back by 4 bases and J by 2 bases. Germline CDR1 is SGHAT and CDR2 is FQNNGV. As DNA, the CDR3 is TGTGCCAGCAGCTCGCGGACAGGGAACTATGGCTACACCTTC. Translated: CASSSRTGNYGYTF. The full variable domain, its missing parts supplied by reference TRBV11-2 and TRBJ1-2, is EAGVAQSPRYKIIEKRQSVAFWCNPISGHATLYWYQQILGQGPKLLIQFQNNGVVDDSQLPKDRFSAERLKGVDSTLKIQPAKLEDSAVYLCASSSRTGNYGYTFGSGTRLTVV.

This chain connects TRBV2 to TRBJ2-3; D may be TRBD2 (6 bases). Germline CDR1 reads SNHLY; CDR2 reads FYNNEI. CDR3 length equals 16 residues. Trimming took 9 bases from V and 0 from J, leaving 19 bases between them. CDR3 sequence reads: CASLEEGWTSTDTQYF. CDR3 DNA sequence: TGTGCCAGTCTCGAGGAGGGATGGACTAGCACAGATACGCAGTATTTT.

The rearrangement uses TRBV7-9 and TRBJ1-1, with a possible D match to TRBD1 (5 bases). Germline CDR1 is SEHNR and CDR2 is FQNEAQ (reference sequence). The CDR3 is 13 residues long. The germline V and J ends were trimmed by 1 base and 7 bases, with 10 bases remaining between them. The DNA for the CDR3 is TGTGCCAGCAGCTTAGGTGGCAGGGTTGAAGCTTTCTTT. Protein sequence: CASSLGGRVEAFF.

The V gene is TRBV5-1, the J gene TRBJ1-3; D perhaps matches TRBD1 (5 bases). The germline CDR1 and CDR2 sequences are SGHRS and YFSETQ. The CDR3 extends over 15 amino acids. V was trimmed by 3 bases and J by 1 base, leaving 11 bases between them. The CDR3 DNA sequence: TGCGCCAGCAGCTCAATGGGGGGATCTGGAAACACCATATATTTT. Its protein is CASSSMGGSGNTIYF.

The J gene is TRBJ1-4, the V gene TRBV4-3, with D unresolved. The CDR3 has 16 residues. Germline assignment: CDR1 LGHNA and CDR2 YSLEER. V was cut by 0 bases and J by 7 bases, with 15 bases left in between. The CDR3 here is CASSQDRAVRAEKLFF. Here the CDR3 DNA reads TGCGCCAGCAGCCAAGATCGGGCGGTGAGGGCTGAAAAACTGTTTTTT.

This rearrangement joins TRBV4-2 to TRBJ2-7; TRBD2 matches 11 bases. With V trimmed by 4 bases and J by 5 bases, 7 bases remained unmatched. The CDR3 is 15 amino acids. Looked up from germline, CDR1 is LGHNA and CDR2 is YNFKEQ. CDR3 bases: TGTGCCAGCAGCCTCCCGGGACTAGCGGTTCACGAGCAGTACTTC. It codes for CASSLPGLAVHEQYF.

The rearrangement joins TRBV12-5 to TRBJ1-2; 8 nucleotides match TRBD1. Germline CDR1 is LGHNT and CDR2 is FRNRAP. V was pared by 5 bases and J by 4 bases, with 6 bases of the junction left unmatched. The CDR3 consists of 14 residues. The CDR3 DNA follows: TGTGCTAGTGGTCAGCAGGGGGCGGCCTATGGCTACACCTTC. Translating gives CASGQQGAAYGYTF.

The chain has TRBV5-1 and TRBJ2-2; possible D gene TRBD1, 6 bases. Trimming cost V 1 base and J 9 bases, with 16 bases left between them. The CDR3 is made up of 15 amino acids. Germline assignment: CDR1 SGHRS and CDR2 YFSETQ. The CDR3 DNA reads as TGCGCCAGCAGCTTGACAGGGAAAGATCAGCGGGAGCTGTTTTTT. Translation gives CASSLTGKDQRELFF.

The CDR3 region has the DNA TGTGCCACCAGTGAATCAGGACAGGGAGGGGACTATGGCTACACCTTC. The encoded protein is CATSESGQGGDYGYTF. The rearrangement joins TRBV24-1 to TRBJ1-2; 8 positions agree with TRBD1. Trimming cost V 4 bases and J 3 bases; bases outside gene matches: 9. This CDR3 is built from 16 residues. The germline gives CDR1 KGHDR, CDR2 SFDVKD.

This chain joins TRBV9 and TRBJ2-2; D gene ambiguous. This CDR3 comprises 15 residues. Germline V CDR1 and CDR2: SGDLS, YYNGEE. Trimming removed 0 bases from V and 0 bases from J, with 6 bases in between. The CDR3 protein is CASSVDTANTGELFF. The CDR3 DNA follows: TGTGCCAGCAGCGTAGACACCGCGAACACCGGGGAGCTGTTTTTT.

This clone has just one count. The rearrangement links TRBV6-5 to TRBJ2-7; 8 nucleotides match TRBD1. Germline CDR1 is MNHEY and CDR2 is SVGAGI. Unmatched junction bases numbered 2, after V lost 0 bases and J lost 4 bases. CDR3 length: 14 residues. The CDR3 spells CASSYSRGQYEQYF. The DNA of the CDR3 is TGTGCCAGCAGTTACTCCAGGGGGCAATACGAGCAGTACTTC.

The chain couples TRBV30 to TRBJ1-3; D gene uncertain. The CDR3 is made up of 13 amino acids. The germline CDR1 and CDR2 sequences are GTSNPN and SVGIG (reference sequence). V shed 4 bases and J shed 0 bases, with 7 bases lying between them. CDR3 in amino acids: CAWTGSSGNTIYF. DNA for the CDR3: TGTGCCTGGACCGGGAGCTCTGGAAACACCATATATTTT.

The V and J genes are TRBV6-5 and TRBJ1-3; TRBD1 might be the D (6 bases). Germline assignment: CDR1 MNHEY and CDR2 SVGAGI. The CDR3 is 14 amino acids. Trimming pared 7 bases from V and 4 bases from J, leaving 14 bases between. The CDR3 DNA sequence: TGTGCCAGCAACCAGGACAGACCGGGAAACACCATATATTTT. It codes for CASNQDRPGNTIYF.

The rearrangement links TRBV2 to TRBJ1-6; maybe TRBD1 (6 bases). Germline CDR1 is SNHLY and CDR2 is FYNNEI. V was pared by 8 bases and J by 11 bases, with 7 bases between. The CDR3 has 10 residues. Written as DNA, the CDR3 is TGTGCCAGCGGGGGCGCACCCCTCCACTTT. It specifies CASGGAPLHF. Full variable domain (outside the CDR3, taken from reference TRBV2 and TRBJ1-6): EPEVTQTPSHQVTQMGQEVILRCVPISNHLYFYWYRQILGQKVEFLVSFYNNEISEKSEIFDDQFSVERPDGSNFTLKIRSTKLEDSAMYFCASGGAPLHFGNGTRLTVT.

The V gene is TRBV28, the J gene TRBJ2-2, with a possible D match to TRBD2 (5 bases). The V gene lost 2 bases and the J gene lost 3 bases, with 10 bases spanning the gap. The CDR3 extends over 15 amino acids. Looked up from germline, CDR1 is MDHEN and CDR2 is SYDVKM. The CDR3: CASSLGGLDTGELFF. The DNA of the CDR3 is TGTGCCAGCAGTTTAGGAGGTCTGGACACCGGGGAGCTGTTTTTT.

This clone showed up just once. V is TRBV10-1 and J is TRBJ2-2; 7 bases align to TRBD1. The junction had 3 bases not matched to a gene; V was cut back by 0 bases and J by 2 bases. The CDR3 is 16 residues long. The germline V gene has CDR1 WNHNN and CDR2 SYGVQD (reference sequence). CDR3 coding DNA: TGCGCCAGCAGTGAGTCATGGGACAGTAACACCGGGGAGCTGTTTTTT. Translated: CASSESWDSNTGELFF.

The chain carries TRBV7-2 and TRBJ1-5; 8 positions agree with TRBD1. The CDR3 totals 13 residues. Germline CDR1 reads SGHTA; CDR2 reads FQGNSA. V lost 3 bases, J lost 11 bases, and 6 bases stayed unmatched. CDR3 bases: TGTGCCAGCAGCTTGGGACAGGCTTTCACCCAGCATTTT. It specifies CASSLGQAFTQHF.

The V gene is TRBV5-8, the J gene TRBJ1-6; tentatively, D is TRBD1 (5 bases). V lost 2 bases and J lost 14, with 17 bases in between. CDR3 length: 14 residues. Germline CDR1 reads SGHTS; CDR2 reads YDEGEE. As DNA, the CDR3 is TGTGCCAGCAGCTTAGGTGGACACGCTGGTACCCTCCACTTT. Translated, it gives CASSLGGHAGTLHF.

The chain is built from TRBV6-5 and TRBJ2-1; TRBD2 matches at 10 bases. Germline V lookup: CDR1 MNHEY, CDR2 SVGAGI. CDR3 length: 15 amino acids. Losses at the gene ends were 8 bases for V and 4 bases for J; bases not matched to a gene: 8. CDR3 amino acids: CASAIASGGYNEQFF. The CDR3 nucleotides are TGTGCCAGCGCAATAGCTAGCGGGGGTTACAATGAGCAGTTCTTC.

The chain employs TRBV28 and TRBJ1-1; TRBD1 is a possible D gene (6 bases). Germline CDR1 MDHEN, CDR2 SYDVKM. Trimming left V 3 bases short and J 5 bases short, with 16 bases between. The length of the CDR3 is 15 residues. The CDR3 loop reads CASSLSGGGVTEAFF. As DNA, the CDR3 is TGTGCCAGCAGTTTGTCGGGGGGCGGGGTGACTGAAGCTTTCTTT.

The chain uses TRBV7-6 and TRBJ1-1, with unresolved D. The CDR3 is 13 residues long. V lost 5 bases and J 3 bases, leaving 10 bases between the germline ends. CDR1 is SGHVS, CDR2 FNYEAQ, per germline. CDR3 region: CASSIGLDTEAFF. CDR3 bases: TGTGCCAGCAGCATAGGGCTGGACACTGAAGCTTTCTTT.

DNA of the CDR3: TGTGCCAGCAGCTTTGCGACAGGGCTCTACGAGCAGTACTTC. Protein sequence: CASSFATGLYEQYF. The rearrangement joins TRBV7-6 to TRBJ2-7; 7 bases line up with TRBD1. Losses at the gene ends were 3 bases for V and 3 bases for J; bases not matched to a gene: 5. This CDR3 is built from 14 residues. The germline CDR1 and CDR2 sequences are SGHVS and FNYEAQ.